This T cell receptor beta chain was recorded in a study of regulatory T cells in long-lasting Graves disease. Study at large: The study counted Graves' disease as persistent given over 5 years of antithyroid drugs and positive TSH receptor antibodies.

Time point: persistent/refractory GD, antithyroid drugs over 5 years with positive TRAb. There was RNA extracted from PBMCs, and the TCR library was made from it. V shed 7 bases and J shed 0 bases, with 10 bases lying between them. CDR3 length: 14 amino acids. Germline lookup yields CDR1 LNHDA and CDR2 SQIVND (reference sequence). Of note for this clonotype: What it binds is unknown.

Sequencing libraries for TCR beta were prepared with iRepertoire HTBI primers and Arm-PCR of CDR3 regions. TCRdb reprocessed the multiplex PCR reads via MiXCR and lists one record per CDR3 protein. The sample holds some 300,000 distinct CDR3 sequences; around a fifth are singletons and the top ten take 56%. Study-wide findings and caveats: Gene preferences differed: TRBV28, TRBJ1-2, TRBJ2-5 in persistent cases. Persistent-disease Graves' patients showed less TCR diversity than new cases.

This sequence joins TRBV19 and TRBJ1-5; the D is unclear. The sample was peripheral blood mononuclear cells (PBMCs), taken when the disease was refractory, from a patient treated with antithyroid drugs. The receptor comes from a female donor with Graves disease. CDR3 region: CASTNPDSNQPQHF. The CDR3 nucleotides are TGTGCCAGTACCAACCCAGATAGCAATCAGCCCCAGCATTTT.